The rows below give T cell receptor beta chains drawn from one sample of a study of T cells in Graves' hyperthyroidism and ophthalmopathy. TCRdb reanalysed the multiplex PCR reads using MiXCR and keeps one entry per CDR3 protein. The table lists roughly 380,000 distinct CDR3 sequences, around 13% of them singletons, with 8% to 13% in the top ten. The sample taken for sequencing was blood. The origin of the receptors is a woman aged 60-70 years with Graves' hyperthyroidism. The CDR3 runs from the conserved cysteine through the conserved F or W. The order of the fields is clone size, J gene, D gene, CDR3 length, V gene, CDR3 DNA, CDR3 protein. The D gene is left open where the match is weak. Size values are once, few and many counts, or a class for expanded clones, and some rows have none.

abundance: few
j_gene: TRBJ2-2
d_gene: .
len: 14
v_gene: TRBV24-1
CDR3nt: TGTGCCACCAGTGAGGTAGGGCGTGGCGGGGAGCTGTTTTTT
CDR3aa: CATSEVGRGGELFF

abundance: many
j_gene: TRBJ1-1
d_gene: .
len: 14
v_gene: TRBV28
CDR3nt: TGTGCCAGCAGTGCGCATGGCAGGAACACTGAAGCTTTCTTT
CDR3aa: CASSAHGRNTEAFF

abundance: few
j_gene: TRBJ1-6
d_gene: .
len: 16
v_gene: TRBV9
CDR3nt: TGTGCCAGCAGCCCCCCCCCAGAAGGACGGAATTCACCCCTCCACTTT
CDR3aa: CASSPPPEGRNSPLHF

abundance: .
j_gene: TRBJ1-1
d_gene: .
len: 14
v_gene: TRBV5-1
CDR3nt: TGCGCCAGCAGCTTTCCAGGGGAAAACACTGAAGCTTTCTTT
CDR3aa: CASSFPGENTEAFF

abundance: many
j_gene: TRBJ1-2
d_gene: .
len: 13
v_gene: TRBV12-3/TRBV12-4
CDR3nt: TGTGCCAGCAGACAGGGAGCTAACTATGGCTACACCTTC
CDR3aa: CASRQGANYGYTF

abundance: many
j_gene: TRBJ2-3
d_gene: .
len: 15
v_gene: TRBV11-2
CDR3nt: TGTGCCAGCAGCCCAGGGGTCCAGGGGACAGATACGCAGTATTTT
CDR3aa: CASSPGVQGTDTQYF

abundance: few
j_gene: TRBJ2-7
d_gene: .
len: 14
v_gene: TRBV6-2/TRBV6-3
CDR3nt: TGTGCCAGCAGTTACGCCGGGGGATCCTACGAGCAGTACTTC
CDR3aa: CASSYAGGSYEQYF

abundance: once
j_gene: TRBJ2-1
d_gene: TRBD2
len: 15
v_gene: TRBV29-1
CDR3nt: TGCAGCGTCACCGGGACTAGCGGGAGCTTAGGTGAGCAGTTCTTC
CDR3aa: CSVTGTSGSLGEQFF

abundance: few
j_gene: TRBJ1-1
d_gene: .
len: 14
v_gene: TRBV29-1
CDR3nt: TGCAGCGTTGAAGAAAGGGTCAGGTTCTTGGAAGCTTTCTTT
CDR3aa: CSVEERVRFLEAFF

abundance: few
j_gene: TRBJ2-7
d_gene: .
len: 11
v_gene: TRBV10-2
CDR3nt: TGCGCCAGCAGTGTTGGGCACGAGCAGTACTTC
CDR3aa: CASSVGHEQYF

abundance: many
j_gene: TRBJ2-3
d_gene: TRBD2
len: 17
v_gene: TRBV6-5
CDR3nt: TGTGCCAGCAGTTACTCGGGGTGGGGACTAGCGCCTGATACGCAGTATTTT
CDR3aa: CASSYSGWGLAPDTQYF

abundance: .
j_gene: TRBJ2-7
d_gene: .
len: 12
v_gene: TRBV19
CDR3nt: TGTGCCAGTAGTATAGGTGGCGACGAGCAGTACTTC
CDR3aa: CASSIGGDEQYF

abundance: many
j_gene: TRBJ1-2
d_gene: .
len: 13
v_gene: TRBV5-1
CDR3nt: TGCGCCAGCAGCCCGGGACACACCTATGGCTACACCTTC
CDR3aa: CASSPGHTYGYTF

abundance: many
j_gene: TRBJ2-1
d_gene: TRBD1
len: 15
v_gene: TRBV2
CDR3nt: TGTGCCAGCAGTGGGATGGACAGGGGGTACAATGAGCAGTTCTTC
CDR3aa: CASSGMDRGYNEQFF

abundance: few
j_gene: TRBJ2-1
d_gene: TRBD2
len: 15
v_gene: TRBV19
CDR3nt: TGTGCCAGTAGGACCGGGACTAGGACTCCTAATGAGCAGTTCTTC
CDR3aa: CASRTGTRTPNEQFF

abundance: few
j_gene: TRBJ2-7
d_gene: .
len: 17
v_gene: TRBV9
CDR3nt: TGTGCCAGCAGCCCCTCCGGTCGAGGGGAATTTAGGTACGAGCAGTACTTC
CDR3aa: CASSPSGRGEFRYEQYF

abundance: many
j_gene: TRBJ2-7
d_gene: TRBD1
len: 15
v_gene: TRBV6-5
CDR3nt: TGTGCCAGCAGTTATGAAAGGCAGGGGGCCTACGAGCAGTACTTC
CDR3aa: CASSYERQGAYEQYF